The sample holds many counts of the clone carrying this T cell receptor (beta chain). What it binds is not known. TCRdb reprocessed the 5' RACE reads with MiXCR, giving one entry per CDR3 protein. The sample records around 960,000 distinct CDR3 sequences, 9% to 15% being singletons. This CDR3 contains 16 residues. V was clipped by 7 bases and J by 3 bases; unmatched bases: 11. The V gene's germline CDR1 is ENHRY and CDR2 SYGVKD. The data are from a study of identical twins. Study results and limitations: A partial confounding effect on zero-insertion analyses could come from invariant MAIT and iNKT cells. While abundant cord blood beta clonotypes carried fewer insertions, memory repertoires showed no such pattern.

No donor was unhealthy or non-Caucasian. These data also featured in a second study, about yellow fever vaccine responses in identical twins.

This chain connects TRBV10-3 to TRBJ2-3; 9 positions agree with TRBD1. The source is a woman between 18 and 30 years old in good health. Sequenced material: PBMCs. The CDR3 loop reads CAINADRGRRTDTQYF. The CDR3 DNA sequence: TGTGCCATCAACGCGGACAGGGGTCGCAGAACAGATACGCAGTATTTT.